Shown below are 3 T cell receptor beta chains from a single sample sequenced in a study of blood T cell repertoires in COVID-19. Using immunoSEQ multiplex PCR, the repertoire was profiled, and TCRdb retains in-frame clones only, with some absent. Among roughly 500,000 clones listed, approximately 86% were seen once. The sequenced sample consisted of PBMCs or T cells enriched from blood (not recorded which). The receptors stem from a woman in her sixties or seventies who had recovered from COVID-19.

The genes are TRBV5-6 and TRBJ2-7, with D unclear. The V gene's germline CDR1 is SGHDT and CDR2 YYEEEE. This CDR3 contains 11 residues. The V gene lost 10 bases and the J gene lost 6 bases, with 14 bases spanning the gap. The chain's CDR3 is CARGGLTEQYF. CDR3 coding DNA: TGTGCCCGCGGTGGTTTGACCGAGCAGTACTTC.

V and J are TRBV3-1 (or the pseudogene TRBV3-2) and TRBJ2-3; 9 bases agree with TRBD2. This CDR3 spans 18 amino acids. The V segment lost 2 bases and the J segment 3 bases; nucleotides outside the gene matches: 12. Germline CDR1 is LGHDT and CDR2 is YNNKEL (reference sequence). DNA for the CDR3: TGTGCCAGCAGCCAACATATTAGCGGGGGAGGGTTTACAGATACGCAGTATTTT. Translating it yields CASSQHISGGGFTDTQYF.

The rearrangement links TRBV10-2 to TRBJ1-1, with D possibly TRBD1 on 6 matching bases. The CDR3 contains 12 residues. Germline lookup yields CDR1 WSHSY and CDR2 SAAADI. V was trimmed by 9 bases and J by 2 bases, leaving 10 bases between them. CDR3 sequence: CASQQGNTEAFF. CDR3 in DNA: TGCGCCAGTCAACAGGGTAACACTGAAGCTTTCTTT.